These T cell receptor beta chains were read from a single sample in a study of blood T cells in healthy people across ages. TCRdb redid the calling of the 5' RACE reads with MiXCR, one entry per CDR3 protein. The table has over a million distinct CDR3 sequences, 55% to 75% seen once. Sequencing used blood. All receptors derive from a young man in good health. CDR3s include the opening cysteine and the closing phenylalanine or tryptophan. A D gene is named only where the DNA matches it firmly. A clone size is listed for some rows: how often the clone was seen (once, few, many), or a class if it is expanded.

clone size	CDR3 length	V gene	D gene	J gene	CDR3 protein	CDR3 DNA
.	13	TRBV29-1	.	TRBJ2-3	CSVVGDFTDTQYF	TGCAGCGTTGTAGGAGATTTCACAGATACGCAGTATTTT
.	15	TRBV20-1	TRBD2	TRBJ2-7	CSARDQTSGRNEQYF	TGCAGTGCTAGAGATCAAACTAGCGGGAGGAACGAGCAGTACTTC
.	13	TRBV14	.	TRBJ1-4	CASSLSTEAKLFF	TGTGCCAGCAGCCTCTCGACTGAGGCAAAACTGTTTTTT
.	13	TRBV30	TRBD2	TRBJ2-7	CAWGTSARYEQYF	TGTGCCTGGGGGACTAGCGCTCGCTACGAGCAGTACTTC
few	15	TRBV6-2/TRBV6-3	TRBD1	TRBJ2-7	CASSAPGQGAYEQYF	TGTGCCAGCAGTGCTCCGGGACAGGGCGCGTACGAGCAGTACTTC
few	15	TRBV4-1	.	TRBJ2-7	CASSQPGTLAYEQYF	TGCGCCAGCAGCCAGCCCGGGACTCTAGCCTACGAGCAGTACTTC
.	16	TRBV25-1	TRBD1	TRBJ1-5	CASSETGTGLGQPQHF	TGTGCCAGCAGTGAGACCGGGACAGGGTTAGGCCAGCCCCAGCATTTT
.	14	TRBV20-1	TRBD2	TRBJ2-1	CSARVGLRYNEQFF	TGCAGTGCTAGGGTGGGACTACGCTACAATGAGCAGTTCTTC
.	14	TRBV6-6	TRBD1	TRBJ1-2	CASQGGQSFSGYTF	TGTGCCAGCCAAGGGGGACAGTCCTTTTCTGGCTACACCTTC
.	16	TRBV3-1	TRBD2	TRBJ2-3	CASSGLAGDMTDTQYF	TGTGCCAGCAGCGGACTAGCGGGAGATATGACAGATACGCAGTATTTC
.	13	TRBV7-2	TRBD2	TRBJ2-3	CASSSQLAGGQYF	TGTGCCAGCAGCTCCCAACTAGCGGGAGGGCAGTATTTT
.	11	TRBV6-2/TRBV6-3	TRBD1	TRBJ1-2	CAAGQTYGYTF	TGTGCCGCGGGACAGACTTATGGCTACACCTTC
few	12	TRBV2	.	TRBJ1-4	CASLAENEKLFF	TGTGCCAGCCTCGCGGAGAATGAAAAACTGTTTTTT
.	16	TRBV7-9	.	TRBJ2-5	CASSLGSGQSQETQYF	TGCGCCAGCAGCTTAGGGTCTGGGCAGAGCCAAGAGACCCAGTACTTC
.	12	TRBV6-2/TRBV6-3	.	TRBJ2-5	CASSYERRGQYF	TGTGCCAGCAGTTACGAGCGCCGGGGGCAGTACTTC
.	13	TRBV3-1	.	TRBJ1-1	CASVGPGNTEAFF	TGTGCCAGTGTAGGGCCGGGGAACACTGAAGCTTTCTTT
many	16	TRBV15	.	TRBJ2-1	CATSREYGGLHNEQFF	TGTGCCACCAGCAGAGAGTACGGTGGTTTACACAATGAGCAGTTCTTC
.	16	TRBV6-2/TRBV6-3	.	TRBJ1-1	CASSLETTGRNTEAFF	TGTGCCAGCAGCCTCGAAACGACAGGCCGGAACACTGAAGCTTTCTTT
.	15	TRBV12-3/TRBV12-4	.	TRBJ2-7	CASSPPGVSSYEQYF	TGTGCCAGCAGTCCCCCCGGAGTTAGCTCCTACGAGCAGTACTTC
.	15	TRBV5-1	TRBD1	TRBJ2-7	CASSWTGRGSYEQYF	TGCGCCAGCAGCTGGACAGGGCGAGGGTCCTACGAGCAGTACTTC
.	15	TRBV15	TRBD2	TRBJ2-3	CATSETSGVTDTQYF	TGTGCCACCAGCGAGACTAGCGGGGTAACAGATACGCAGTATTTT
.	15	TRBV4-1	TRBD1	TRBJ1-2	CASSQVGTGGGGYTF	TGCGCCAGCAGCCAAGTGGGGACAGGGGGCGGTGGCTACACCTTC
.	13	TRBV29-1	.	TRBJ1-1	CSVAGITNPEAFF	TGCAGCGTTGCCGGGATAACGAACCCTGAAGCTTTCTTT
.	14	TRBV29-1	.	TRBJ2-7	CSVGRDWGTYEQYF	TGCAGCGTTGGGCGGGACTGGGGAACCTACGAGCAGTACTTC
.	16	TRBV6-1	TRBD1	TRBJ1-1	CASSEDAGDRDTEAFF	TGTGCCAGCAGTGAAGACGCGGGAGACAGGGACACTGAAGCTTTCTTT
.	16	TRBV5-6	.	TRBJ2-1	CASSSIWETSYNEQFF	TGTGCCAGCAGCTCCATTTGGGAGACCTCCTACAATGAGCAGTTCTTC
.	17	TRBV6-1	.	TRBJ2-3	CASSEAPMGASTDTQYF	TGTGCCAGCAGTGAAGCCCCCATGGGAGCTAGCACAGATACGCAGTATTTT
.	15	TRBV5-1	TRBD2	TRBJ2-7	CASSFLAGEGNEQYF	TGCGCCAGCAGCTTTTTAGCGGGAGAGGGGAATGAGCAGTACTTC
.	13	TRBV27	TRBD1	TRBJ2-1	CASWTGVRGEQFF	TGTGCCAGTTGGACAGGGGTGAGGGGCGAGCAGTTCTTC
.	18	TRBV20-1	.	TRBJ2-5	CSARSPRRPRPIYNEQYF	TGCAGTGCTAGGTCCCCGAGGAGGCCCAGACCCATTTACAATGAGCAGTACTTC
.	15	TRBV12-3/TRBV12-4	.	TRBJ1-5	CASSFRQSSNQPQHF	TGTGCCAGCAGTTTCCGACAGTCTAGCAATCAGCCCCAGCATTTT
.	17	TRBV4-1	TRBD2	TRBJ2-7	CASSQRGVTSGGIEQYF	TGCGCCAGCAGCCAAAGAGGGGTGACTAGCGGGGGGATCGAGCAGTACTTC
.	13	TRBV20-1	.	TRBJ2-7	CSARVANPYEQYF	TGCAGTGCTAGGGTTGCGAACCCCTACGAGCAGTACTTC
few	15	TRBV25-1	.	TRBJ2-7	CASSDLKGRPYEQYF	TGTGCCAGCAGTGATTTGAAGGGCCGTCCCTACGAGCAGTACTTC
.	16	TRBV7-9	TRBD2	TRBJ2-7	CASSLVTSGFSYEQYF	TGTGCCAGCAGCTTGGTGACTAGCGGGTTCTCCTACGAGCAGTACTTC
.	15	TRBV7-8	TRBD1	TRBJ2-1	CASSLGTGGMHEQFF	TGTGCCAGCAGCTTAGGAACAGGGGGGATGCATGAGCAGTTCTTC
.	11	TRBV20-1	.	TRBJ2-7	CSPRSPREQYF	TGCAGTCCCCGCTCACCCCGCGAGCAGTACTTC
.	15	TRBV12-3/TRBV12-4	.	TRBJ1-2	CASSPLLLDGRGYTF	TGTGCCAGCAGTCCTCTTTTGCTGGACGGCCGGGGCTACACCTTC
.	17	TRBV3-1	.	TRBJ2-3	CASSQLGASGSTDTQYF	TGTGCCAGCAGCCAATTGGGTGCCTCTGGTAGCACAGATACGCAGTATTTT
.	16	TRBV4-3	.	TRBJ1-6	CASSQEGLTYNSPLHF	TGCGCCAGCAGCCAAGAGGGACTAACCTATAATTCACCCCTCCACTTT
few	14	TRBV14	TRBD1	TRBJ1-1	CASSPGQSNTEAFF	TGTGCCAGCAGCCCGGGACAGTCGAACACTGAAGCTTTCTTT
.	15	TRBV19	TRBD1	TRBJ2-7	CASSASATGGYEQYF	TGTGCCAGTAGTGCATCCGCGACAGGGGGCTACGAGCAGTACTTC
.	14	TRBV4-1	.	TRBJ2-7	CASSRRVDSYEQYF	TGCGCCAGCAGCCGGAGGGTCGACTCCTACGAGCAGTACTTC
few	14	TRBV4-2	.	TRBJ1-2	CASSQETRQYGYTF	TGTGCCAGCAGCCAAGAAACTCGGCAGTATGGCTACACCTTC
.	13	TRBV5-1	.	TRBJ2-1	CASHLGVGNEQFF	TGCGCCAGCCACCTAGGAGTCGGCAATGAGCAGTTCTTC